The 32 T cell receptor beta chains presented below share a single source sample, sequenced in a study of cytomegalovirus exposure and HLA in healthy donors. With 60 Vbeta and 13 Jbeta primers, the PCR was carried out. Clones were read by immunoSEQ multiplex PCR, and TCRdb kept only the in-frame ones, dropping some. The profile covers approximately 220,000 clones, with 65% to 85% appearing a single time and 0.71% taken by the ten largest. The sequenced sample was PBMCs. The receptor source for this set is a boy aged 2 to 10 in good health and CMV-seronegative.

The chain has TRBV6-6 and TRBJ1-1, with D unresolved. The CDR3 consists of 14 residues. CDR1 MNHNY and CDR2 SVGAGI come from the germline V gene (reference sequence). The V and J ends lost 0 bases and 6 bases respectively, with 11 bases between them. The CDR3 bases are TGTGCCAGCAGTTACTCGAGAGGGTTGGCTGAAGCTTTCTTT. Residues: CASSYSRGLAEAFF.

This chain joins TRBV29-1 and TRBJ1-2, with D tentatively TRBD1 (5 bases). Per germline, CDR1 SQVTM and CDR2 ANQGSEA. The CDR3 covers 13 residues. V lost 6 bases to trimming and J lost 5 bases, with 16 bases between them. The CDR3: CSVPGRGGYGYTF. CDR3 DNA sequence: TGCAGCGTGCCGGGACGGGGGGGATATGGCTACACCTTC.

CDR3 coding DNA: TGTGCCAGCAGCCCGGACAGGGGTATGGAGACCCAGTACTTC. As protein: CASSPDRGMETQYF. This sequence joins TRBV5-4 and TRBJ2-5; the match to TRBD1 covers 9 bases. After removal of 4 bases from V and 5 bases from J, the junction contained 6 bases not matched to a gene. The germline CDR1 and CDR2 sequences are SGHNT and YYREEE (reference sequence). This CDR3 has 14 amino acids. The full variable domain, with the rest looked up from reference TRBV5-4 and TRBJ2-5, is ETGVTQSPTHLIKTRGQQVTLRCSSQSGHNTVSWYQQALGQGPQFIFQYYREEENGRGNFPPRFSGLQFPNYSSELNVNALELDDSALYLCASSPDRGMETQYFGPGTRLLVL.

This clone appeared once. J is TRBJ1-2 and V is TRBV9; D uncertain. The CDR3 covers 13 residues. V was clipped by 6 bases and J by 0 bases, with 9 bases between them. The germline gives CDR1 SGDLS, CDR2 YYNGEE. CDR3 amino acids: CASTLGANYGYTF. In DNA form, the CDR3 reads TGTGCCAGCACGCTCGGAGCTAACTATGGCTACACCTTC.

The chain combines TRBV29-1 with TRBJ1-2; D is ambiguous. V gave up 5 bases and J gave up 0 bases, with 10 bases separating them. The CDR3 has 13 amino acids. Per the germline V gene, CDR1 is SQVTM and CDR2 is ANQGSEA. CDR3 coding DNA: TGCAGCGTTACGAGGGCCCCTAACTATGGCTACACCTTC. Translation gives CSVTRAPNYGYTF.

The V call is TRBV19, the J call TRBJ2-7; D possibly corresponds to TRBD1 (6 bases). V shed 4 bases and J shed 2 bases, with 15 bases lying between them. CDR3 length: 15 amino acids. Germline CDR1 is LNHDA and CDR2 is SQIVND (reference sequence). CDR3 amino acids: CASSTHRASAYEQYF. The CDR3 nucleotides are TGTGCCAGTAGTACCCACAGGGCAAGCGCCTACGAGCAGTACTTC.

A note on this clone: At one end the junction does not follow the germline gene, possibly because of a read error. The gene calls are TRBV13 and TRBJ2-2, with D possibly TRBD1 on 6 matching bases. The CDR3 length is 15 residues. The germline gives CDR1 PRHDT, CDR2 FYEKMQ (reference sequence). The CDR3 sequence: CASSLGGTGSGELFF. The CDR3 DNA follows: TGTGCCAGCAGCTTAGGGGGAACAGGGTCCGGAGAGCTGTTTTTT.

The chain is built from TRBV29-1 and TRBJ1-1; the D gene is possibly TRBD1 (6 bases). Germline CDR1 SQVTM, CDR2 ANQGSEA. The CDR3 covers 13 residues. V lost 6 bases and J lost 0, with 11 bases in between. The CDR3 DNA sequence: TGCAGCGTACAGGGTATCATGAACACTGAAGCTTTCTTT. It is translated as CSVQGIMNTEAFF.

This chain uses TRBV7-2 with TRBJ1-3; 11 positions agree with TRBD1. CDR1 SGHTA and CDR2 FQGNSA come from the germline V gene. This CDR3 spans 15 amino acids. V shed 7 bases, J shed 3 bases, and the junction held 5 bases outside the gene matches. The CDR3: CASTMDRGLGNTIYF. The CDR3, as DNA: TGTGCCAGCACCATGGACAGGGGGCTTGGAAACACCATATATTTT.

This clone was detected once. J is TRBJ2-7 and V is TRBV19; 7 nucleotides align to TRBD2. Germline values: CDR1 LNHDA, CDR2 SQIVND (reference sequence). V was clipped by 4 bases and J by 2 bases; unmatched bases: 8. The CDR3 totals 15 residues. This CDR3 is CASSKLAEQPYEQYF. CDR3 DNA sequence: TGTGCCAGTAGTAAGCTAGCGGAACAACCCTACGAGCAGTACTTC.

The V gene is TRBV7-6, the J gene TRBJ2-1; 11 bases fit TRBD2. Germline loops: CDR1 SGHVS, CDR2 FNYEAQ. The CDR3 contains 14 residues. Trimming took 8 bases from V and 2 from J; bases not matched to a gene: 2. This CDR3 is CASGSGGAYNEQFF. CDR3 in DNA: TGTGCCAGCGGTAGCGGGGGGGCCTACAATGAGCAGTTCTTC.

This clone was counted once. J is TRBJ1-4 and V is TRBV29-1, with D uncertain. Germline loops: CDR1 SQVTM, CDR2 ANQGSEA. V was shortened by 5 bases and J by 8 bases, with 15 bases between the two germline ends. The CDR3 extends over 13 amino acids. The CDR3 sequence is CSVLWHGSEKLFF. CDR3 DNA sequence: TGCAGCGTTCTATGGCACGGGAGCGAAAAACTGTTTTTT.

This chain joins TRBV10-2 and TRBJ2-6, with unresolved D. Looked up from germline, CDR1 is WSHSY and CDR2 is SAAADI. This CDR3 comprises 16 residues. Trimming took 2 bases from V and 0 from J, leaving 8 bases between them. The CDR3, as DNA: TGCGCCAGCAGTGAGGTTCAGCGCTCTGGGGCCAACGTCCTGACTTTC. Translation gives CASSEVQRSGANVLTF.

This clone was found a few times. The chain couples TRBV5-1 to TRBJ2-3, with 9 bases aligning to TRBD2. Germline V lookup: CDR1 SGHRS, CDR2 YFSETQ. This CDR3 is built from 14 residues. Trimming at V came to 4 bases and at J to 3 bases, leaving 3 bases not matched to a gene. The CDR3 spells CASSPGLATDTQYF. Written as DNA, the CDR3 is TGCGCCAGCAGCCCGGGACTAGCTACAGATACGCAGTATTTT.

The chain recombines TRBV11-1 with TRBJ2-7; TRBD1 matches 9 bases. CDR3 length equals 17 residues. J was trimmed by 7 bases and V by 5 bases; bases with no gene match: 18. Per germline, CDR1 SGHAT and CDR2 FQDESV (reference sequence). The CDR3 loop is CASSVTGGAFGSEEQYF. CDR3 in DNA: TGTGCCAGCAGCGTCACAGGGGGCGCATTTGGGTCTGAAGAGCAGTACTTC. The complete variable domain, with remaining parts taken from reference TRBV11-1 and TRBJ2-7, reads EAEVAQSPRYKITEKSQAVAFWCDPISGHATLYWYRQILGQGPELLVQFQDESVVDDSQLPKDRFSAERLKGVDSTLKIQPAELGDSAMYLCASSVTGGAFGSEEQYFGPGTRLTVT.

The chain employs TRBV6-1 and TRBJ1-5; a weak D match, TRBD1 (5 bases). Per the germline V gene, CDR1 is MNHNS and CDR2 is SASEGT. The CDR3 loop spans 14 amino acids. Trimming stripped 7 bases from V and 7 bases from J, with 17 bases between. The CDR3 spells CASIPDTLGQPQHF. The CDR3 region has the DNA TGTGCCAGCATCCCGGACACTCTGGGGCAGCCCCAGCATTTT.

This rearrangement joins TRBV11-2 to TRBJ1-2, with D possibly being TRBD1 (6 bases). Germline CDR1 reads SGHAT; CDR2 reads FQNNGV. The CDR3 extends over 15 amino acids. Trimming took 0 bases from V and 5 from J, leaving 13 bases between them. The CDR3 bases are TGTGCCAGCAGCTTAGACAGGGACAAAACTTATGGCTACACCTTC. This sequence encodes CASSLDRDKTYGYTF.

J is TRBJ1-2 and V is TRBV5-4, with TRBD1 identical over 9 bases. CDR1 and CDR2 (germline): SGHNT, YYREEE (reference sequence). CDR3 length equals 13 residues. V lost 4 bases, J lost 4 bases, and 2 bases stayed unmatched. CDR3 protein: CASSVGQGYGYTF. The CDR3 DNA is TGTGCCAGCAGCGTGGGACAGGGCTATGGCTACACCTTC.

The chain carries TRBV11-2 and TRBJ1-1; D call uncertain. Germline lookup yields CDR1 SGHAT and CDR2 FQNNGV. The CDR3 extends over 13 amino acids. With 0 bases removed from V and 6 bases from J, the gap between germline ends came to 8 bases. CDR3 sequence (DNA): TGTGCCAGCAGCTTAGATGAGATTCCTGAAGCTTTCTTT. Encoded protein: CASSLDEIPEAFF.

This clone was picked up one time. V usage is TRBV5-4 and J usage is TRBJ2-7; TRBD1 matches 9 bases. The CDR3 runs to 17 residues. Trimming cost V 3 bases and J 2 bases; bases outside gene matches: 12. Germline values: CDR1 SGHNT, CDR2 YYREEE (reference sequence). CDR3 nucleotide sequence: TGTGCCAGCAGCTACTTCCCGGGACAGGGTAAGACCTACGAGCAGTACTTC. Amino acids: CASSYFPGQGKTYEQYF.

The rearrangement joins TRBV2 to TRBJ1-5; D ambiguous. The CDR3 totals 15 residues. CDR1 is SNHLY, CDR2 FYNNEI, per germline. The ends were cut back, 4 bases at V and 0 bases at J, with 10 bases in the middle. As DNA, the CDR3 is TGTGCCAGCAGTGGGGAGTTTAATAGCAATCAGCCCCAGCATTTT. Its translation is CASSGEFNSNQPQHF. The variable domain in full, with the rest retrieved from reference TRBV2 and TRBJ1-5, is EPEVTQTPSHQVTQMGQEVILRCVPISNHLYFYWYRQILGQKVEFLVSFYNNEISEKSEIFDDQFSVERPDGSNFTLKIRSTKLEDSAMYFCASSGEFNSNQPQHFGDGTRLSIL.

The gene calls are TRBV6-5 and TRBJ1-1, with TRBD1 matching 7 bases. The CDR3 has 15 amino acids. Losses at the gene ends were 5 bases for V and 4 bases for J; bases not matched to a gene: 10. From germline, CDR1 is MNHEY and CDR2 SVGAGI. CDR3 coding DNA: TGTGCCAGCAGTGGCCCCAGACAGGGACGCACTGAAGCTTTCTTT. Its translation is CASSGPRQGRTEAFF.

The chain links TRBV19 to TRBJ1-2, with a tentative D call TRBD1 (5 bases). The V gene lost 3 bases and the J gene lost 3 bases, with 8 bases spanning the gap. The germline gives CDR1 LNHDA, CDR2 SQIVND (reference sequence). This CDR3 is 13 amino acids long. CDR3 coding DNA: TGTGCCAGTAGTATCGGCAGGGACTATGGCTACACCTTC. It codes for CASSIGRDYGYTF.

The V and J genes are TRBV2 and TRBJ2-7; 7 bases are a match to TRBD1. The CDR3 totals 15 residues. The V segment lost 6 bases and the J segment 1 base; nucleotides outside the gene matches: 9. Germline CDR1 and CDR2: SNHLY and FYNNEI. The DNA of the CDR3 is TGTGCCAGCAGGACCGGACAGGCGCTTTCCTACGAGCAGTACTTC. It specifies CASRTGQALSYEQYF.

The chain combines TRBV6-5 with TRBJ2-2, with 9 bases aligning to TRBD1. V lost 2 bases and J lost 3; bases outside the gene matches: 4. Germline CDR1 and CDR2: MNHEY and SVGAGI. The CDR3 contains 16 residues. CDR3 DNA sequence: TGTGCCAGCAGTTACGGACAGGGGTGGGACACCGGGGAGCTGTTTTTT. Amino acids: CASSYGQGWDTGELFF.

The chain's CDR3 is CASSQEGTITYEQYF. The CDR3 DNA sequence: TGTGCCAGCAGCCAAGAGGGGACAATTACCTACGAGCAGTACTTC. This chain connects TRBV4-2 to TRBJ2-7; tentatively, D is TRBD1 (6 bases). The germline CDR1 and CDR2 sequences are LGHNA and YNFKEQ. V shed 0 bases and J shed 2 bases, with 11 bases lying between them. This CDR3 is built from 15 residues.

The CDR3 loop is CASSLSDRGRDGYTF. CDR3 nucleotides: TGTGCCAGCAGTTTATCGGACAGGGGGCGGGATGGCTACACCTTC. This chain uses TRBV27 with TRBJ1-2; 11 nucleotides line up with TRBD1. CDR3 length equals 15 residues. J gave up 6 bases and V 0 bases, and 3 bases lay outside the gene matches. Germline V lookup: CDR1 MNHEY, CDR2 SMNVEV (reference sequence).

The CDR3 sequence is CATSGGTSGQETQYF. For the CDR3, the DNA is TGTGCCACCAGCGGGGGGACTAGCGGTCAAGAGACCCAGTACTTC. The rearrangement links TRBV15 to TRBJ2-5, with TRBD2 identical over 11 bases. This CDR3 is built from 15 residues. The trim removed 5 bases at V and 2 bases at J, leaving 4 bases unmatched. In germline, CDR1 is LNHNV, CDR2 YYDKDF (reference sequence).

The V and J genes are TRBV27 and TRBJ2-2, with D unresolved. This CDR3 is 19 amino acids long. V shed 7 bases and J shed 0 bases, with 24 bases lying between them. Germline lookup yields CDR1 MNHEY and CDR2 SMNVEV (reference sequence). The CDR3 coding sequence is TGTGCCAGCACCCCCCTGGGCCGGCAGACAAGATCGAACACCGGGGAGCTGTTTTTT. This translates into CASTPLGRQTRSNTGELFF.

Comment on this clone: The junction differs from germline at one of its ends, possibly a read error. The chain employs TRBV2 and TRBJ2-5; TRBD1 matches at 10 bases. In germline, CDR1 is SNHLY, CDR2 FYNNEI. The CDR3 is 12 amino acids. The CDR3 region has the DNA TGTGCCAGCAGGGAAGGACAGGGGGAGCAGTACTTC. Its translation: CASREGQGEQYF.

Only one count was recorded for this clone. The V gene is TRBV19, the J gene TRBJ1-1; D is undetermined. V lost 1 base and J lost 6, with 18 bases in between. Germline lookup yields CDR1 LNHDA and CDR2 SQIVND (reference sequence). The CDR3 consists of 16 residues. CDR3 loop: CASSIGSRAVMAEAFF. CDR3 bases: TGTGCCAGTAGTATAGGTTCGCGGGCCGTGATGGCTGAAGCTTTCTTT. The full variable domain, completed using reference TRBV19 and TRBJ1-1, is DGGITQSPKYLFRKEGQNVTLSCEQNLNHDAMYWYRQDPGQGLRLIYYSQIVNDFQKGDIAEGYSVSREKKESFPLTVTSAQKNPTAFYLCASSIGSRAVMAEAFFGQGTRLTVV.

The J gene is TRBJ2-3, the V gene TRBV7-8, with a weak D call TRBD1 (5 bases). This CDR3 is built from 13 residues. Germline lookup yields CDR1 SGHVS and CDR2 FQNEAQ. Trimming left V 5 bases short and J 4 bases short, with 10 bases between. As DNA, the CDR3 is TGTGCCAGCAGCCGAGCAGGGTCAGATACGCAGTATTTT. It encodes CASSRAGSDTQYF.